Given below is one T cell receptor beta chain in context. PCR amplification relied on 60 Vbeta primers (plus 13 Jbeta primers). Produced via immunoSEQ multiplex PCR; TCRdb's table is partial and in-frame only. The sample holds around 91,000 clones; 64% are singletons and the top ten take roughly 3%. This specimen belongs to a study of cytomegalovirus exposure and HLA in healthy donors. The CDR3 consists of 16 residues. The germline V and J ends were trimmed by 2 bases and 2 bases, with 16 bases remaining between them. Germline lookup yields CDR1 SGHAT and CDR2 FQDESV (reference sequence). What was sequenced was PBMCs. The clonotype originates from a man in his fifties or sixties in good health and CMV-seronegative. The chain carries TRBV11-1 and TRBJ2-7, with D perhaps TRBD1 (5 bases). This CDR3 is CASSLRIGRTTYEQYF. Here the CDR3 DNA reads TGTGCCAGCAGCTTAAGGATCGGACGGACAACCTACGAGCAGTACTTC.